This T cell receptor (beta chain) originates from a study of CD8 T cells in ankylosing spondylitis. The study, taken as a whole, reports: Matched synovial fluid from ankylosing spondylitis patients was reported to be enriched for disease-linked clones. What seemed typical of ankylosing spondylitis blood was a TCR beta motif built from several highly homologous variants.

TCRdb analysed the 5' RACE reads with MiXCR anew, one entry per CDR3 protein. The sample has about 420,000 distinct CDR3 sequences; 20% to 25% are singletons. To note about this clonotype: Its antigen is unknown.

Sequenced: blood, either unsorted or a sorted T cell fraction (not recorded which). This sequence originates from a male donor with ankylosing spondylitis.

DNA for the CDR3: TGCGCCAGCAGCTTGGCTCGTCATGGTGAGCAGTTCTTC. This gives the protein CASSLARHGEQFF. The chain joins TRBV5-1 to TRBJ2-1; D not resolved. Trimming took off 0 bases at V and 9 bases at J, with 10 bases between the two ends. Germline loops: CDR1 SGHRS, CDR2 YFSETQ. The CDR3 is 13 amino acids.